Below, 15 T cell receptor beta chains from the same sample are listed, as sequenced in a study of cytomegalovirus exposure and HLA in healthy donors. Use of 60 Vbeta and 13 Jbeta primers characterized the PCR. Generated by immunoSEQ multiplex PCR, the TCRdb table keeps only in-frame clones and is missing some. The sample has some 150,000 clones; over 80% are singletons. The sequenced sample was PBMCs. These receptors all stem from a woman aged 25-40 years in good health and CMV-seronegative.

The CDR3 region is CASSRDRGNYGYTF. The CDR3 DNA sequence: TGCGCCAGCAGCAGGGACAGAGGGAACTATGGCTACACCTTC. The V gene is TRBV5-1, the J gene TRBJ1-2; 7 nucleotides align to TRBD1. The CDR3 consists of 14 residues. V shed 4 bases, J shed 2 bases, and the junction held 5 bases outside the gene matches. Germline values: CDR1 SGHRS, CDR2 YFSETQ.

The rearrangement joins TRBV9 to TRBJ2-5; D is uncertain. The ends were cut back, 4 bases at V and 1 base at J, with 11 bases in the middle. CDR3 length equals 14 residues. Germline-derived CDR1 and CDR2 are SGDLS and YYNGEE. The CDR3 region has the DNA TGTGCCAGCAGCCTCCGACACCGCCAAGAGACCCAGTACTTC. This sequence encodes CASSLRHRQETQYF.

The chain employs TRBV18 and TRBJ1-1; TRBD1 matches 7 bases. The CDR3 runs to 15 residues. Germline CDR1 reads KGHSH; CDR2 reads LQKENI. V dropped 3 bases and J dropped 11; count of bases not matched to a gene: 15. The CDR3 sequence is CASSPTMGQPSKAFF. The CDR3 nucleotides are TGTGCCAGCTCACCCACCATGGGACAGCCCTCGAAGGCTTTCTTT.

The chain is built from TRBV4-1 and TRBJ2-3; 11 nucleotides line up with TRBD2. Germline trimming cut 7 bases from V and 0 bases from J; bases unmatched to any gene: 9. The CDR3 has 17 residues. Germline V gene sequence: CDR1 MGHRA, CDR2 YSYEKL. The CDR3 DNA sequence: TGCGCCAGCACCGGGACTAGCGGATTTCTTAGCACAGATACGCAGTATTTT. This translates into CASTGTSGFLSTDTQYF.

The rearrangement uses TRBV7-8 and TRBJ1-2; 9 bases align to TRBD1. The trim removed 5 bases at V and 4 bases at J, leaving 2 bases unmatched. Looked up from germline, CDR1 is SGHVS and CDR2 is FQNEAQ. The CDR3 consists of 13 residues. The CDR3 protein is CASSGQGFYGYTF. The CDR3 DNA reads as TGTGCCAGCAGCGGACAGGGGTTCTATGGCTACACCTTC.

The rearrangement links TRBV5-1 to TRBJ1-1; no clear D gene. Between the trimmed V and J ends, which lost 1 base and 1 base, there was a span of 8 bases. This CDR3 has 14 residues. Germline values: CDR1 SGHRS, CDR2 YFSETQ. Written as DNA, the CDR3 is TGCGCCAGCAGCTTGCAGGCCTCGAACACTGAAGCTTTCTTT. This translates into CASSLQASNTEAFF.

The V and J genes are TRBV7-9 and TRBJ2-1; D remains ambiguous. The ends were cut back, 1 base at V and 7 bases at J, with 11 bases in the middle. Germline-derived CDR1 and CDR2 are SEHNR and FQNEAQ (reference sequence). This CDR3 is 14 amino acids long. The CDR3 here is CASSLELVVNEQFF. The CDR3 nucleotides read TGTGCCAGCAGCTTAGAGCTAGTGGTGAATGAGCAGTTCTTC.

This clone appeared a single time. The V call is TRBV4-3, the J call TRBJ2-2; D ambiguous. The CDR3 is 14 residues long. Per germline, CDR1 LGHNA and CDR2 YSLEER. V was clipped by 0 bases and J by 1 base, with 3 bases between them. The CDR3 nucleotides are TGCGCCAGCAGCCAAGACAAGAACACCGGGGAGCTGTTTTTT. This codes for CASSQDKNTGELFF.

This clone came up once. The V call is TRBV9, the J call TRBJ1-4; 10 bases align to TRBD1. The junction had 2 bases not matched to a gene; V was cut back by 1 base and J by 5 bases. CDR1 is SGDLS, CDR2 YYNGEE, per germline. The CDR3 consists of 15 residues. CDR3 coding DNA: TGTGCCAGCAGCGTAATGGGACAGGGGAATGAAAAACTGTTTTTT. It codes for CASSVMGQGNEKLFF.

This clone was observed a single time. The gene calls are TRBV6-1 and TRBJ2-7, with 7 nucleotides matching TRBD2. Germline assignment: CDR1 MNHNS and CDR2 SASEGT. The CDR3 has 15 residues. The ends lost 6 bases at V and 2 bases at J; junction bases unmatched: 10. The CDR3 DNA is TGTGCCAGCAGCCCGGGGAGCGGGACCCCCTACGAGCAGTACTTC. Encoded protein: CASSPGSGTPYEQYF.

This clone was observed once. CDR3 loop: CATSRTLSMETQYF. CDR3 sequence (DNA): TGTGCCACCAGCAGAACCCTGTCTATGGAGACCCAGTACTTC. This chain uses TRBV15 with TRBJ2-5; D uncertain. Per germline, CDR1 LNHNV and CDR2 YYDKDF (reference sequence). Trimming took 2 bases from V and 5 from J, leaving 12 bases between them. This CDR3 contains 14 residues.

Of note for this clone: This same CDR3 is encoded by further DNA sequences in the sample. This chain uses TRBV7-2 with TRBJ1-1, with TRBD1 identical over 8 bases. With 3 bases clipped from V and 5 bases from J, the junction kept 2 bases outside the gene matches. Looked up from germline, CDR1 is SGHTA and CDR2 is FQGNSA. This CDR3 comprises 13 residues. The CDR3 DNA reads TGTGCCAGCAGCTTTGACAGGGGTACTGAAGCTTTCTTT. Translation gives CASSFDRGTEAFF.

This clone was observed a few times. V and J are TRBV9 and TRBJ2-1; D is perhaps TRBD1 (5 bases). The CDR3 consists of 14 residues. CDR1 is SGDLS, CDR2 YYNGEE, per germline. V was clipped by 0 bases and J by 6 bases, with 10 bases between them. The CDR3 reads CASSVGLRANEQFF. CDR3 in DNA: TGTGCCAGCAGCGTAGGCCTCAGGGCCAATGAGCAGTTCTTC. Filled out from reference TRBV9 and TRBJ2-1, the complete variable domain reads DSGVTQTPKHLITATGQRVTLRCSPRSGDLSVYWYQQSLDQGLQFLIQYYNGEERAKGNILERFSAQQFPDLHSELNLSSLELGDSALYFCASSVGLRANEQFFGPGTRLTVL.

This clone was observed a handful of times. At one end, the junction sequence differs from germline, possibly due to a read error. The rearrangement uses TRBV10-2 and TRBJ2-7, with a possible D match to TRBD2 (6 bases). The CDR3 length is 12 residues. The germline gives CDR1 WSHSY, CDR2 SAAADI. Written as DNA, the CDR3 is TGCGCCAGCAGTGCCTTGGAGGGCCCTGTTACCTTC. It translates to CASSALEGPVTF.

This clone has just a few counts. The chain links TRBV2 to TRBJ2-2; no clear D. Germline V gene lookup returns CDR1 SNHLY and CDR2 FYNNEI. This CDR3 is 13 amino acids long. V shed 7 bases and J shed 7 bases, with 13 bases lying between them. In nucleotides, the CDR3 is TGTGCCAGCACGAGAGTCCGTGGCGGGGAGCTGTTTTTT. This sequence encodes CASTRVRGGELFF. Drawing the rest from reference TRBV2 and TRBJ2-2, the complete variable domain is EPEVTQTPSHQVTQMGQEVILRCVPISNHLYFYWYRQILGQKVEFLVSFYNNEISEKSEIFDDQFSVERPDGSNFTLKIRSTKLEDSAMYFCASTRVRGGELFFGEGSRLTVL.